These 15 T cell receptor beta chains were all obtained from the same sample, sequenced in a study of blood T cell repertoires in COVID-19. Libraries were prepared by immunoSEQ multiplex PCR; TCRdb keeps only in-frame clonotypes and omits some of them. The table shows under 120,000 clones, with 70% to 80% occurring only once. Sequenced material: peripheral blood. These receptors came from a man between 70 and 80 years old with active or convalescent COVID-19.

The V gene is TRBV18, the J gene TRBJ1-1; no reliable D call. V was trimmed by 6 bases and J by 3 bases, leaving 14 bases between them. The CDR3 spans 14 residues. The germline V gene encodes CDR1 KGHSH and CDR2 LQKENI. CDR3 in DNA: TGTGCCAGCTCTCCGACACACGGGGACACTGAAGCTTTCTTT. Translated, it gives CASSPTHGDTEAFF. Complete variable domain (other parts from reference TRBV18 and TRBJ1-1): NAGVMQNPRHLVRRRGQEARLRCSPMKGHSHVYWYRQLPEEGLKFMVYLQKENIIDESGMPKERFSAEFPKEGPSILRIQQVVRGDSAAYFCASSPTHGDTEAFFGQGTRLTVV.

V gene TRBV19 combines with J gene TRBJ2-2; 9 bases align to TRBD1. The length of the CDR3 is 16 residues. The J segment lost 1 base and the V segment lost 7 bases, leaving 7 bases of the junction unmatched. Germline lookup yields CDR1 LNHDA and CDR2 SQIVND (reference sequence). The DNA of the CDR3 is TGTGCCAGTACGGGGACAGGGACCAGGAACACCGGGGAGCTGTTTTTT. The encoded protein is CASTGTGTRNTGELFF.

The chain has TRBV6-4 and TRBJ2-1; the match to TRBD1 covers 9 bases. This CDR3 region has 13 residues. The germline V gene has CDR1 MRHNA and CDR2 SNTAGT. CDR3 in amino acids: CAPRDRASDEQFF. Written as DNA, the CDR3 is TGTGCACCCCGGGACAGGGCATCCGATGAGCAGTTCTTC.

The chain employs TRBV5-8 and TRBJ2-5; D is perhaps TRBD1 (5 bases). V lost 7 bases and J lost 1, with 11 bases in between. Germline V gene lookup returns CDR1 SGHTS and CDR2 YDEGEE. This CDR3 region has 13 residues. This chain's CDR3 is CASRRVFQETQYF. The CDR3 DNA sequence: TGTGCCAGCCGCAGGGTTTTCCAAGAGACCCAGTACTTC.

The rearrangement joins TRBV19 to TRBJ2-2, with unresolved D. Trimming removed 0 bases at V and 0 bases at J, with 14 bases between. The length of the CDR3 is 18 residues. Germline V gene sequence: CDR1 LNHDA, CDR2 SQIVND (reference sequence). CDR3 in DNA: TGTGCCAGTAGTATAGATCTATATGACACAACGAACACCGGGGAGCTGTTTTTT. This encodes CASSIDLYDTTNTGELFF.

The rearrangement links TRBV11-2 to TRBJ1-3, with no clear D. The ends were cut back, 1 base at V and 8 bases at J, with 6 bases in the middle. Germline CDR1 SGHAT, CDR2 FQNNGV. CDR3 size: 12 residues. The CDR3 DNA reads TGTGCCAGCAGCTTAGCGGCGGACACCATATATTTT. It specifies CASSLAADTIYF.

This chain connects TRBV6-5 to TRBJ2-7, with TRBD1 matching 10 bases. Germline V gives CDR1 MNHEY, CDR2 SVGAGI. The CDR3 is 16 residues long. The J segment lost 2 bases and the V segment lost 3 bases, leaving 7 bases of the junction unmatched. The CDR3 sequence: CASSYSRTGGPYEQYF. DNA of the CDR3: TGTGCCAGCAGTTATTCCCGGACAGGGGGGCCCTACGAGCAGTACTTC.

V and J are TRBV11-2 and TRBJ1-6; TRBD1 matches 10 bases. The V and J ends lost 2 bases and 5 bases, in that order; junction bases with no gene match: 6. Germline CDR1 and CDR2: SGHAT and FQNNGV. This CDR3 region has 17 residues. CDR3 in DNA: TGTGCCAGCAGCTTACTCCCGGGACAGGGGAATAATTCACCCCTCCACTTT. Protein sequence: CASSLLPGQGNNSPLHF.

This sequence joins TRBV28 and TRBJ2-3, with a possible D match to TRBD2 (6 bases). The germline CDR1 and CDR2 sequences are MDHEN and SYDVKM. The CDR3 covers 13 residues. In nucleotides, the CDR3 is TGTTCCTCGGGGGTTCAACCCCTCCATACGCAGTATTTT. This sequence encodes CSSGVQPLHTQYF.

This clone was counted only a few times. The CDR3: CAISYSGGQDTEAFF. The CDR3 region has the DNA TGTGCCATCAGTTACTCGGGAGGGCAGGACACTGAAGCTTTCTTT. This chain links TRBV10-3 with TRBJ1-1; no definite D call. Germline values: CDR1 ENHRY, CDR2 SYGVKD. There are 15 residues in the CDR3. V dropped 5 bases and J dropped 3 bases, with 16 bases sitting between them.

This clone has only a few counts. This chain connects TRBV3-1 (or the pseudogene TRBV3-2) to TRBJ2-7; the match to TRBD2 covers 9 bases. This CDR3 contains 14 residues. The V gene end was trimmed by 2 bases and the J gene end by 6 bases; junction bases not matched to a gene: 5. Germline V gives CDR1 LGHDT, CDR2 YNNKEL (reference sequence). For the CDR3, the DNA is TGTGCCAGCAGCCAATTCGCGGGAGGGCTCGAGCAGTACTTC. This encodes CASSQFAGGLEQYF.

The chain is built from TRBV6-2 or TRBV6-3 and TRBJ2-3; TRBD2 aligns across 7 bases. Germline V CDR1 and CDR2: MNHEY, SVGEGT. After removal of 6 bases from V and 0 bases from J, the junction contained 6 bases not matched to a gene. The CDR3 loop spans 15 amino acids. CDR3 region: CASSTTAGSTDTQYF. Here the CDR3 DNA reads TGTGCCAGCAGCACTACAGCGGGAAGCACAGATACGCAGTATTTT.

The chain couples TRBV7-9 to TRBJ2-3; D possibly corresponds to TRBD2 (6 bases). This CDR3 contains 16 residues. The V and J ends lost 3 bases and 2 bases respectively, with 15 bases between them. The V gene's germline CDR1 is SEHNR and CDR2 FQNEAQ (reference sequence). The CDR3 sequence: CASSFTSIANTDTQYF. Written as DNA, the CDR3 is TGTGCCAGCAGCTTCACTAGCATCGCAAACACAGATACGCAGTATTTT. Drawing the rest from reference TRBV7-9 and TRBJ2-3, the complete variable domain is DTGVSQNPRHKITKRGQNVTFRCDPISEHNRLYWYRQTLGQGPEFLTYFQNEAQLEKSRLLSDRFSAERPKGSFSTLEIQRTEQGDSAMYLCASSFTSIANTDTQYFGPGTRLTVL.

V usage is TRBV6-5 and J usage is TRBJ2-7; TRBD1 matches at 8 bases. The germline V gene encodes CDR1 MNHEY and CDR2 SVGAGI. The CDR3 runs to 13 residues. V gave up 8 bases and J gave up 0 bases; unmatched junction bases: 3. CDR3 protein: CASRTGFSYEQYF. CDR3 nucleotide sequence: TGTGCCAGCCGGACAGGGTTCTCCTACGAGCAGTACTTC.

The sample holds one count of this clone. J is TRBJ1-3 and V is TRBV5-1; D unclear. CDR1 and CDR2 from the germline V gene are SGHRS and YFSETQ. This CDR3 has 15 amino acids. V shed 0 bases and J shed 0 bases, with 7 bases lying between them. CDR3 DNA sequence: TGCGCCAGCAGCTTGGGGCAGAACTCTGGAAACACCATATATTTT. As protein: CASSLGQNSGNTIYF.